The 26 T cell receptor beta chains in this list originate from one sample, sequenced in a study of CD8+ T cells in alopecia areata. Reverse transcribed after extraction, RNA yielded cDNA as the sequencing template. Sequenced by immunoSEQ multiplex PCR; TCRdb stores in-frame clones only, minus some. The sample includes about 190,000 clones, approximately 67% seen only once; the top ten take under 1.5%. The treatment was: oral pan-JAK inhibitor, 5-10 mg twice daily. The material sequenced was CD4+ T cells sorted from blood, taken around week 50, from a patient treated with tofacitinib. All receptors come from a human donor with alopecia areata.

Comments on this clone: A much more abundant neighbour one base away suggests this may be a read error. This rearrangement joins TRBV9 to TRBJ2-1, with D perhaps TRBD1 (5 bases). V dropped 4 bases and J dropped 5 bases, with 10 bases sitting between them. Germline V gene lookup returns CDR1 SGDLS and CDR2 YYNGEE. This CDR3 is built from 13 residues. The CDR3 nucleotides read TGTGCCAGCAGCAAGACAGCTGACAATGAGCAGTTCTTC. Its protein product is CASSKTADNEQFF. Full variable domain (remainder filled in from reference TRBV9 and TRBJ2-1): DSGVTQTPKHLITATGQRVTLRCSPRSGDLSVYWYQQSLDQGLQFLIQYYNGEERAKGNILERFSAQQFPDLHSELNLSSLELGDSALYFCASSKTADNEQFFGPGTRLTVL.

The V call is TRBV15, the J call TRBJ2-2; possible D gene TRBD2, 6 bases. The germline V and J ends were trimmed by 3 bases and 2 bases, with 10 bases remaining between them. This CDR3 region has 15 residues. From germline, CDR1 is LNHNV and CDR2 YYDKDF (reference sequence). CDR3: CATSRMDYNTGELFF. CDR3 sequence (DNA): TGTGCCACCAGCAGGATGGACTACAACACCGGGGAGCTGTTTTTT.

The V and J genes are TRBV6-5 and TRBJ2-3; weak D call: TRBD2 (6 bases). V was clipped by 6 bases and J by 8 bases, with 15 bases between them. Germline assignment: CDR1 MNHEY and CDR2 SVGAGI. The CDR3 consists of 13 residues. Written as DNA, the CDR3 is TGTGCCAGCAGACCCCGGAGGGCGGGTACGCAGTATTTT. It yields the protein CASRPRRAGTQYF.

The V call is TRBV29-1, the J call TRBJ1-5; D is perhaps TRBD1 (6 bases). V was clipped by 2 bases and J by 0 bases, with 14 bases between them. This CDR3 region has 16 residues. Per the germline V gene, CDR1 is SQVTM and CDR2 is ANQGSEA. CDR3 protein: CSVEIGPGVSNQPQHF. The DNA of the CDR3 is TGCAGCGTTGAAATAGGGCCAGGGGTTAGCAATCAGCCCCAGCATTTT.

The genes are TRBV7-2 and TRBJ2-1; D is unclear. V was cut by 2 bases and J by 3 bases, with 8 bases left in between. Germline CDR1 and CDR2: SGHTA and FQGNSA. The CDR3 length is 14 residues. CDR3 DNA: TGTGCCAGCAGCTTAACAGTGGGCTACAATGAGCAGTTCTTC. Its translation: CASSLTVGYNEQFF.

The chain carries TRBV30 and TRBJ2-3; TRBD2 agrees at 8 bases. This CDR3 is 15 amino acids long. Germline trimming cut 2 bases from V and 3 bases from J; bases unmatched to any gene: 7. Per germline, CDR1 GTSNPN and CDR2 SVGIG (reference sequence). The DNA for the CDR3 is TGTGCCTGGAGTATTGCGGGGGGTAAGACAGATACGCAGTATTTT. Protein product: CAWSIAGGKTDTQYF. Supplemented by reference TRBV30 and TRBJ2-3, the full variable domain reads SQTIHQWPATLVQPVGSPLSLECTVEGTSNPNLYWYRQAAGRGLQLLFYSVGIGQISSEVPQNLSASRPQDRQFILSSKKLLLSDSGFYLCAWSIAGGKTDTQYFGPGTRLTVL.

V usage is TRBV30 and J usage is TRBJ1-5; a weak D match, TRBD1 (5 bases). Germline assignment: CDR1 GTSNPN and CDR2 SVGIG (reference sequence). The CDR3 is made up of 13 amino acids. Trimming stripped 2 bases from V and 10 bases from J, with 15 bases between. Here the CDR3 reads CAWSRSGGGPQHF. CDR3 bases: TGTGCCTGGAGTAGGAGCGGGGGAGGCCCCCAGCATTTT.

As DNA, the CDR3 is TGCAGCGCTAGGACAGCAGCCTACGAGCAGTACTTC. Its translation: CSARTAAYEQYF. This chain uses TRBV29-1 with TRBJ2-7; D might be TRBD1 (6 bases). The V gene's germline CDR1 is SQVTM and CDR2 ANQGSEA. The ends were cut back, 7 bases at V and 2 bases at J, with 12 bases in the middle. This CDR3 has 12 residues.

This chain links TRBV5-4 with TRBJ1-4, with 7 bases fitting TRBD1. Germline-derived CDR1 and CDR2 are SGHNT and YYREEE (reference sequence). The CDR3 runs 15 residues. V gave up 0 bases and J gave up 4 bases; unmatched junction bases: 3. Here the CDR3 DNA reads TGTGCCAGCAGCTTGGAGACAGGGATTAATGAAAAACTGTTTTTT. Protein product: CASSLETGINEKLFF.

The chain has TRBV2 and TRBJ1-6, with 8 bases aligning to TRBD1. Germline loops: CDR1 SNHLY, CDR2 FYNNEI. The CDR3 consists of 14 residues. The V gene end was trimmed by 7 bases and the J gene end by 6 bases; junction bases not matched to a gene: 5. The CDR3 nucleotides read TGTGCCAGCAAGATGGACAGGGCTAATTCACCCCTCCACTTT. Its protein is CASKMDRANSPLHF.

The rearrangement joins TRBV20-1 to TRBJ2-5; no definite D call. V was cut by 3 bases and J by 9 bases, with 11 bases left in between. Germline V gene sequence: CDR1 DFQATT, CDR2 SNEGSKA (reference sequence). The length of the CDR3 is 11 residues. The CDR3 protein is CSASRSEAQYF. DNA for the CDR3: TGCAGTGCTAGCAGATCTGAGGCCCAGTACTTC.

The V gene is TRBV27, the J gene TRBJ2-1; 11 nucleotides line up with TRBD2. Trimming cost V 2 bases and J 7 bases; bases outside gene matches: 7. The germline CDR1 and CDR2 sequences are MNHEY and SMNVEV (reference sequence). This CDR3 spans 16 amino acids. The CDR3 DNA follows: TGTGCCAGCAGTTTAAGAGTAGCGGGGGGGCGTAATGAGCAGTTCTTC. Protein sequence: CASSLRVAGGRNEQFF.

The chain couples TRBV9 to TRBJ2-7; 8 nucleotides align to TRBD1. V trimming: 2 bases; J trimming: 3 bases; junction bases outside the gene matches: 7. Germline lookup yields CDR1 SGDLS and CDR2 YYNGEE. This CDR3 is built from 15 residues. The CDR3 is CASSVQAGGHYEQYF. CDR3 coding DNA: TGTGCCAGCAGCGTTCAGGCAGGGGGCCACTACGAGCAGTACTTC.

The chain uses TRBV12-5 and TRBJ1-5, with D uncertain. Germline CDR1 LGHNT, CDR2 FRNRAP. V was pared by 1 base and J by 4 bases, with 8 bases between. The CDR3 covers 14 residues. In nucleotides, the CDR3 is TGTGCTAGTGGTTTGGGGACCCTTAATCAGCCCCAGCATTTT. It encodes CASGLGTLNQPQHF.

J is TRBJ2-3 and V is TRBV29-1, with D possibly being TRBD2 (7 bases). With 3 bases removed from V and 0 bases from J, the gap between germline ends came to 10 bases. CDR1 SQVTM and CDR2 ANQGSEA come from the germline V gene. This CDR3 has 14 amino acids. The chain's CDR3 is CSVEAGASTDTQYF. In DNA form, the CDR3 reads TGCAGCGTTGAGGCGGGGGCTAGCACAGATACGCAGTATTTT.

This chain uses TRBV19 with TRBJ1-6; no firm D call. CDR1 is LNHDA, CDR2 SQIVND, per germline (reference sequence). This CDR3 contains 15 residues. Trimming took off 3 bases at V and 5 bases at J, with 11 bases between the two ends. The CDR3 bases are TGTGCCAGTAGTATTTCGGACGGACATAATTCACCCCTCCACTTT. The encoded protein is CASSISDGHNSPLHF.

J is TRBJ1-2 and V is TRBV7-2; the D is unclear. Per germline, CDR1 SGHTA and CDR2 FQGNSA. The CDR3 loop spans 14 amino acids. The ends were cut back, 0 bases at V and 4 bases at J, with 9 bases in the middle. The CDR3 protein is CASSLAIGSYGYTF. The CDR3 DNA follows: TGTGCCAGCAGCTTAGCGATCGGTTCCTATGGCTACACCTTC. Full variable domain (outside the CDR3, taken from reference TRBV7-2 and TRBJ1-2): GAGVSQSPSNKVTEKGKDVELRCDPISGHTALYWYRQSLGQGLEFLIYFQGNSAPDKSGLPSDRFSAERTGGSVSTLTIQRTQQEDSAVYLCASSLAIGSYGYTFGSGTRLTVV.

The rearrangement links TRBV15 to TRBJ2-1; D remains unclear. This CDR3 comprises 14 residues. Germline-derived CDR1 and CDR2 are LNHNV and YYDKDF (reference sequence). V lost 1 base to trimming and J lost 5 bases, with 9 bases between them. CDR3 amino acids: CATSRAPPDNEQFF. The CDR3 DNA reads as TGTGCCACCAGCAGAGCCCCTCCTGACAATGAGCAGTTCTTC.

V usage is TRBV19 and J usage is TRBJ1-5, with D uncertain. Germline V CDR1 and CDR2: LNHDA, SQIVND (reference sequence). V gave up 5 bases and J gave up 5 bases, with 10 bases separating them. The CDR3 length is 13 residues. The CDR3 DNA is TGTGCCAGTAGTCAAGGGTTCTATCAGCCCCAGCATTTT. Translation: CASSQGFYQPQHF.

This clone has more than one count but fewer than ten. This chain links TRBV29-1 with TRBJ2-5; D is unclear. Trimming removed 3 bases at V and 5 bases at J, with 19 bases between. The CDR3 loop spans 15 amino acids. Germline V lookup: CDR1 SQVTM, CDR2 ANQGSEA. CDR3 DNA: TGCAGCGTTGAGCCTAGTTCTATCCTACGGGAGACCCAGTACTTC. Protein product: CSVEPSSILRETQYF.

DNA for the CDR3: TGTGCCAGCAGCAGGGACAGGGGGCTTATGGGGCCCCAGCATTTT. It specifies CASSRDRGLMGPQHF. The J gene is TRBJ1-5, the V gene TRBV5-6; TRBD1 aligns across 12 bases. CDR1 and CDR2 (germline): SGHDT, YYEEEE. The ends lost 4 bases at V and 9 bases at J; junction bases unmatched: 8. This CDR3 has 15 amino acids.

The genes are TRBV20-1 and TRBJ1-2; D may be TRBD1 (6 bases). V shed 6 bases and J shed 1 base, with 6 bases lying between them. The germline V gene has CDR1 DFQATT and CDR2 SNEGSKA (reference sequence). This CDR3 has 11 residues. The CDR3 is CSADSNYGYTF. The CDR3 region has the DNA TGCAGTGCGGACAGTAACTATGGCTACACCTTC.

CDR3 protein: CAWSLTGELFF. The CDR3 DNA is TGTGCCTGGAGTCTCACCGGGGAGCTGTTTTTT. The V call is TRBV30, the J call TRBJ2-2, with unresolved D. The CDR3 is 11 residues long. V lost 2 bases to trimming and J lost 4 bases, with 2 bases between them. The germline V gene encodes CDR1 GTSNPN and CDR2 SVGIG (reference sequence).

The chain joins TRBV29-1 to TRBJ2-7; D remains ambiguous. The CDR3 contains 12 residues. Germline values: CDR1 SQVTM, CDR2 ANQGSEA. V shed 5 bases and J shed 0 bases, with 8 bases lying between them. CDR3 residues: CSVKKSSYEQYF. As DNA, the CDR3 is TGCAGCGTTAAAAAGAGCTCCTACGAGCAGTACTTC.

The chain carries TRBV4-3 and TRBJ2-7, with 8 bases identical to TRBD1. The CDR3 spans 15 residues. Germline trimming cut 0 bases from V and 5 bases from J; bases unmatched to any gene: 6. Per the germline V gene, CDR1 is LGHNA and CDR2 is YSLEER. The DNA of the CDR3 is TGCGCCAGCAGCCAAGACGCGGACAGGGACCACGAGCAGTACTTC. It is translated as CASSQDADRDHEQYF.

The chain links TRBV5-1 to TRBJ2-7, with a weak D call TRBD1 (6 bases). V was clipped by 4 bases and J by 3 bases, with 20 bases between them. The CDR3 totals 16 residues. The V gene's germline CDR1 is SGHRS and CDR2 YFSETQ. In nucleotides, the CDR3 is TGCGCCAGCAGCCCAGGAACAGGGAATGCACTCTACGAGCAGTACTTC. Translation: CASSPGTGNALYEQYF.